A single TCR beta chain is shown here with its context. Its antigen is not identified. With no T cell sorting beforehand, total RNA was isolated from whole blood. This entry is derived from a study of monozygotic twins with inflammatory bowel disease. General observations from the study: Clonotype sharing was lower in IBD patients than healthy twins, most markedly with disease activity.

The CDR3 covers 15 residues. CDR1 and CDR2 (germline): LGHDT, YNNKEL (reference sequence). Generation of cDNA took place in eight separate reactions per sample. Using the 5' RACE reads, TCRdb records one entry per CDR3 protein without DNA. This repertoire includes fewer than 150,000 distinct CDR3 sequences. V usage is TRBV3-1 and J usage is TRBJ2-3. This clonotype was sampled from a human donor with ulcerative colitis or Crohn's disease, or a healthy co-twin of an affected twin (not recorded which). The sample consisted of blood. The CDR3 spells CASSQVNQIRDTQYF.